The clone carrying this TCR beta chain came up once. This sample was taken from a study of early stage breast cancer tumors. There are 17 residues in the CDR3. Germline assignment: CDR1 PRHDT and CDR2 FYEKMQ (reference sequence). V was clipped by 6 bases and J by 1 base; unmatched bases: 13. Produced via immunoSEQ multiplex PCR; TCRdb's table is partial and in-frame only. In the table there are 20,000 to 25,000 clones, roughly two thirds of which are singletons. The chain combines TRBV13 with TRBJ2-3, with 7 bases identical to TRBD2. Input material: breast tumor tissue. The TCR comes from a person between 55 and 69 years old with breast cancer. The CDR3 bases are TGTGCCAGCAGTACGGCCTGGGCAGCGGGACGCACAGATACGCAGTATTTT. Translating gives CASSTAWAAGRTDTQYF.